The 5 T cell receptor beta chains presented below share a single source sample, sequenced in a study of neurological immune-mediated disorders. Using its own MiXCR run on the 5' RACE reads, TCRdb lists one record per CDR3 protein. The repertoire has about 70,000 distinct CDR3 sequences, roughly 4.9% of them found once; the top ten carry roughly 2%. The material sequenced was PBMCs. These receptors were taken from a woman in her seventies with multiple sclerosis.

This chain uses TRBV18 with TRBJ1-5, with no clear D. The V gene lost 2 bases and the J gene lost 0 bases, with 5 bases spanning the gap. The germline gives CDR1 KGHSH, CDR2 LQKENI. The CDR3 loop spans 14 amino acids. In DNA form, the CDR3 reads TGTGCCAGCTCACCATCGAATAGCAATCAGCCCCAGCATTTT. As protein: CASSPSNSNQPQHF.

This clonotype was recorded a few times. The J gene is TRBJ1-2, the V gene TRBV7-2, with 10 bases matching TRBD1. From germline, CDR1 is SGHTA and CDR2 FQGNSA. The CDR3 is 15 residues long. V gave up 4 bases and J gave up 8 bases; unmatched junction bases: 10. The DNA for the CDR3 is TGTGCCAGCAGCTCCTGGACAGGGGGGGGTAGAGGCTACACCTTC. It codes for CASSSWTGGGRGYTF. Based on the CDR3 plus reference TRBV7-2 and TRBJ1-2, the full variable domain is GAGVSQSPSNKVTEKGKDVELRCDPISGHTALYWYRQSLGQGLEFLIYFQGNSAPDKSGLPSDRFSAERTGGSVSTLTIQRTQQEDSAVYLCASSSWTGGGRGYTFGSGTRLTVV.

This clonotype was seen a few times. The CDR3 loop is CASSLAGVGTGELFF. CDR3 nucleotides: TGTGCCAGCTCCCTAGCGGGAGTGGGCACCGGGGAGCTGTTTTTT. The rearrangement joins TRBV12-3 or TRBV12-4 to TRBJ2-2; 10 bases map to TRBD2. The length of the CDR3 is 15 residues. Trimming cost V 8 bases and J 4 bases; bases outside gene matches: 7.

This clonotype has a count of ten or more. The chain employs TRBV4-3 and TRBJ2-1; 9 positions match TRBD2. The CDR3 runs 17 residues. V gave up 0 bases and J gave up 10 bases; unmatched junction bases: 13. In germline, CDR1 is LGHNA, CDR2 YSLEER. The CDR3 sequence: CASSQDHLAGPLVEQFF. In DNA, the CDR3 is TGCGCCAGCAGCCAAGATCATCTAGCGGGACCATTAGTAGAGCAGTTCTTC.

This clonotype was detected a few times. The V gene is TRBV7-6, the J gene TRBJ2-1, with a weak D call TRBD1 (6 bases). Trimming cost V 2 bases and J 0 bases, with 17 bases left between them. The CDR3 sequence is 18 residues long. CDR1 and CDR2 (germline): SGHVS, FNYEAQ. CDR3 DNA sequence: TGTGCCAGCAGCTTATCTTATCCGGGACAAGACTCCTACAATGAGCAGTTCTTC. Protein sequence: CASSLSYPGQDSYNEQFF. Full variable domain (rest looked up from reference TRBV7-6 and TRBJ2-1): GAGVSQSPRYKVTKRGQDVALRCDPISGHVSLYWYRQALGQGPEFLTYFNYEAQQDKSGLPNDRFSAERPEGSISTLTIQRTEQRDSAMYRCASSLSYPGQDSYNEQFFGPGTRLTVL.